The rows below give T cell receptor beta chains drawn from one sample of a study of CD8+CD57+ T cells in acquired aplastic anemia. TCRdb re-derived calls from the reads in MiXCR, one entry per CDR3 protein. The sample has about 160,000 distinct CDR3 sequences, about 48% seen once. Sequencing input: sorted CD4+, CD8+, or CD8+CD57+ T cells (not recorded which) from PBMCs. These receptor sequences come from a human donor with aplastic anemia. CDR3s include the opening cysteine and the closing phenylalanine or tryptophan.

V: TRBV7-9
J: TRBJ1-4
length: 13
CDR3: CASLQRGNEKLFF

V: TRBV2
J: TRBJ1-6
length: 13
CDR3: CASSRGPGSPLHF

V: TRBV24-1
J: TRBJ2-5
length: 14
CDR3: CATSAGVYQETQYF

V: TRBV7-6
J: TRBJ2-3
length: 18
CDR3: CASSLGRGPEGQTDTQYF

V: TRBV4-2
J: TRBJ2-6
length: 17
CDR3: CASSQSGVGSGANVLTF

V: TRBV27
J: TRBJ1-2
length: 11
CDR3: CASKEGSLYTF

V: TRBV15
J: TRBJ1-6
length: 15
CDR3: CATSRDKGYGSPLHF

V: TRBV6-4
J: TRBJ2-7
length: 13
CDR3: CASSDGKNYEQYF

V: TRBV20-1
J: TRBJ2-3
length: 14
CDR3: CSARDVLGGNTQYF

V: TRBV19
J: TRBJ1-3
length: 16
CDR3: CASSRTAISSGNTIYF

V: TRBV19
J: TRBJ2-1
length: 13
CDR3: CASNPGSYNEQFF

V: TRBV19
J: TRBJ1-1
length: 14
CDR3: CASSITRSNTEAFF

V: TRBV9
J: TRBJ2-1
length: 14
CDR3: CASSREVGTNEQFF

V: TRBV19
J: TRBJ1-1
length: 16
CDR3: CASSWQRDRGNTEAFF

V: TRBV27
J: TRBJ2-7
length: 13
CDR3: CASSNGPHREQYF

V: TRBV20-1
J: TRBJ1-6
length: 14
CDR3: CSASSGGRVSPLHF

V: TRBV11-3
J: TRBJ2-2
length: 15
CDR3: CASSLGGVNTGELFF

V: TRBV20-1
J: TRBJ2-7
length: 16
CDR3: CSAREPRTGGAYEQYF

V: TRBV19
J: TRBJ1-4
length: 14
CDR3: CASSIADSAEKLFF

V: TRBV4-1
J: TRBJ2-1
length: 13
CDR3: CASSQDGANEQFF

V: TRBV5-8
J: TRBJ2-7
length: 15
CDR3: CPSSQGRRSSYEQYF

V: TRBV7-9
J: TRBJ2-7
length: 15
CDR3: CASSPEGQGRYEQYF

V: TRBV6-5
J: TRBJ2-5
length: 14
CDR3: CASSYSGERETQYF

V: TRBV20-1
J: TRBJ2-1
length: 17
CDR3: CSARDPTALSSYNEQFF

V: TRBV30
J: TRBJ1-1
length: 11
CDR3: CAWSETDEAFF